This T cell receptor (beta chain) was sequenced during a study of blood T cell repertoires in COVID-19. V dropped 6 bases and J dropped 3 bases, with 15 bases sitting between them. Germline CDR1 MDHEN, CDR2 SYDVKM. There are 15 residues in the CDR3. Study processing details: By means of reference gene primer amplification, nucleated cell counts were estimated. Produced via immunoSEQ multiplex PCR; TCRdb's table is partial and in-frame only. Clonal size and the V and J genes are those of that table, whereas D and trimming came from the DNA. The sample holds approximately 300,000 clones; around 87% are singletons and the top ten take under 1.1%.

The V gene is TRBV28, the J gene TRBJ1-5, with a weak D call TRBD1 (5 bases). The specimen was peripheral blood. The receptor's source is a woman aged 40-49 years with COVID-19, enrolled during active disease. DNA for the CDR3: TGTGCCAGCAGACTCGACAGTCCGTACAATCAGCCCCAGCATTTT. This sequence encodes CASRLDSPYNQPQHF.